Sequencing of this T cell receptor beta chain was carried out in a study of cytomegalovirus exposure and HLA in healthy donors. Study-wide results and caveats: CMV antigen specificity of a few CMV-associated chains was confirmed in vitro. Cytomegalovirus-associated TCR beta chains were listed, numbering 150 to 200.

The donors were members of the validation cohort comprising about 130 subjects, separate from the roughly 700-subject first cohort. On this clone: The antigen is not known.

V shed 0 bases, J shed 3 bases, and the junction held 6 bases outside the gene matches. This CDR3 region has 17 residues. Germline V CDR1 and CDR2: MNHEY, SMNVEV (reference sequence). TCRdb keeps only in-frame clones here, not all; method: immunoSEQ multiplex PCR. The sample shows 150,000 to 200,000 clones, roughly 91% of them seen only once. Sequenced sample: PBMCs. The TCR originated in a man between 18 and 35 years old in good health and CMV-seropositive. V is TRBV27 and J is TRBJ1-2, with 11 bases matching TRBD1. CDR3 sequence reads: CASSLSGTGGLHYGYTF. In nucleotides, the CDR3 is TGTGCCAGCAGTTTATCCGGGACAGGGGGGCTACACTATGGCTACACCTTC.